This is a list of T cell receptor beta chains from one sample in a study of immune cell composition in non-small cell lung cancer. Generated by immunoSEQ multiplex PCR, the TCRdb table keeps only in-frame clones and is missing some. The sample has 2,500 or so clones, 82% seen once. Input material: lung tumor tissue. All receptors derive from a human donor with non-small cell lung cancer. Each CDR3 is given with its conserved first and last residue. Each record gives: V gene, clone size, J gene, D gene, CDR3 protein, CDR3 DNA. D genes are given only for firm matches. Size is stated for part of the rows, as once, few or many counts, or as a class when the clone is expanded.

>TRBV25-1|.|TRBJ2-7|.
CASSESPPGCEQYF
TGTGCCAGCAGTGAATCCCCGCCAGGGTGCGAGCAGTACTTC
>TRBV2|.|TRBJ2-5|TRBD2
CASMGTSGLMTQYF
TGTGCCAGCATGGGGACTAGCGGCCTCATGACCCAGTACTTC
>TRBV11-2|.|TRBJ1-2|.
CASSLSTGNYGYTF
TGTGCCAGCAGCTTAAGCACAGGGAACTATGGCTACACCTTC
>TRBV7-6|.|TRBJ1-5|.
CASSRYGSNQPQHF
TGTGCCAGCAGCCGATACGGGAGCAATCAGCCCCAGCATTTT
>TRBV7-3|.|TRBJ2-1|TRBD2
CASSPTSGTYNEQFF
TGTGCCAGCAGCCCAACTAGCGGGACTTACAATGAGCAGTTCTTC
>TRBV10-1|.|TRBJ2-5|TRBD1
CASSMGQGGETQYF
TGCGCCAGCAGTATGGGACAGGGGGGAGAGACCCAGTACTTC
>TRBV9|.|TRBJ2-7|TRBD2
CASSVAGGGGYEQYF
TGTGCCAGCAGCGTAGCCGGGGGGGGAGGTTACGAGCAGTACTTC
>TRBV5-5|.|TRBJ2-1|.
CASSQDSYNEQFF
TGTGCCAGCAGCCAGGACTCATACAATGAGCAGTTCTTC
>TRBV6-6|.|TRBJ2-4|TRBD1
CASRLQGAKNIQYF
TGTGCCAGCAGACTACAGGGGGCCAAAAACATTCAGTACTTC
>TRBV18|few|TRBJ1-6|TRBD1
CASSPSTGVNSPLHF
TGTGCCAGCTCACCATCGACAGGGGTGAATTCACCCCTCCACTTT
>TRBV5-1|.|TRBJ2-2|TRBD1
CASSTPSGQGAMTGELFF
TGCGCCAGCAGCACTCCCTCGGGACAGGGGGCCATGACCGGGGAGCTGTTTTTT
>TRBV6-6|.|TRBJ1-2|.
CASSYTPGAGVGYTF
TGTGCCAGCAGTTACACCCCGGGCGCGGGAGTGGGCTACACCTTC
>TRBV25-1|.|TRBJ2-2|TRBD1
CASSESGTGGTGELFF
TGTGCCAGCAGTGAATCCGGGACAGGGGGCACCGGGGAGCTGTTTTTT
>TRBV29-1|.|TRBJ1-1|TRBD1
CSVYRTGNTEAFF
TGCAGCGTTTACCGGACAGGGAACACTGAAGCTTTCTTT
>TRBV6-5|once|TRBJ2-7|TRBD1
CASSYSPGQSYEQYF
TGTGCCAGCAGTTACTCTCCGGGACAGTCCTACGAGCAGTACTTC
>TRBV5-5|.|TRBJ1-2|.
CASSSTWTASPNYGYTF
TGTGCCAGCAGCTCCACGTGGACAGCCTCTCCTAACTATGGCTACACCTTC
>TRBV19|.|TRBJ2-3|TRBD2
CASSIGGFTDTQYF
TGTGCCAGTAGTATCGGGGGGTTCACAGATACGCAGTATTTT
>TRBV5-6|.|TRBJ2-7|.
CASSQNSYEQYF
TGTGCCAGCAGTCAAAACTCCTACGAGCAGTACTTC
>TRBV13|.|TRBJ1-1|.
CASSFSTSTEAFF
TGTGCCAGCAGCTTCTCGACAAGCACTGAAGCTTTCTTT
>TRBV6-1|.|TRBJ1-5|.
CASSGLQGRGGNQPQHF
TGTGCCAGCAGTGGGTTACAGGGAAGGGGAGGCAATCAGCCCCAGCATTTT
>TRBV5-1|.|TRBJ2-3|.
CASSFGPSADTQYF
TGCGCCAGCAGCTTCGGACCTAGCGCAGATACGCAGTATTTT
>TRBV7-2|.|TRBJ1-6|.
CASSPRRTEGSPLHF
TGTGCCAGCAGCCCGAGACGGACCGAGGGTTCACCCCTCCACTTT
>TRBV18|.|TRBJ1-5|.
CASSPVRGTYSNQPQHF
TGTGCCAGCTCACCTGTAAGGGGTACTTATAGCAATCAGCCCCAGCATTTT
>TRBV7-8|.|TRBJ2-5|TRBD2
CASSLESGGEGETQYF
TGTGCCAGCAGTTTAGAGAGCGGGGGGGAAGGCGAGACCCAGTACTTC
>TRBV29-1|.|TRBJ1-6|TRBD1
CSAQFTGTGDSPLHF
TGCAGCGCTCAATTCACCGGGACAGGGGATTCACCCCTCCACTTT
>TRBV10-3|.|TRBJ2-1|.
CAISESANEQFF
TGTGCCATCAGTGAGTCGGCAAATGAGCAGTTCTTC
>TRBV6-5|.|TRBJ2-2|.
CASSLDTRNTGELFF
TGTGCCAGCAGTTTGGACACGCGGAACACCGGGGAGCTGTTTTTT
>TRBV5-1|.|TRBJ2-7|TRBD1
CASSLWDREDEQYF
TGCGCCAGCAGCTTATGGGACAGGGAGGACGAGCAGTACTTC
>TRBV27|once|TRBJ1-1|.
CASRRDWRSTEAFF
TGTGCCAGCAGGAGAGATTGGAGGAGCACTGAAGCTTTCTTT
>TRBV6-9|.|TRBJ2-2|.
CASSTGTTNTGELFF
TGTGCCAGCAGTACAGGGACAACGAACACCGGGGAGCTGTTTTTT
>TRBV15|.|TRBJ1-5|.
CATSRDAAGHRYNQPQHF
TGTGCCACCAGCAGAGATGCCGCTGGTCACAGATACAATCAGCCCCAGCATTTT
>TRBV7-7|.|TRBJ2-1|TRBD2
CASSETSSWGNEQFF
TGTGCCAGCAGCGAGACTAGCTCTTGGGGCAATGAGCAGTTCTTC
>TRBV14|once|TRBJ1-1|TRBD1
CASSQGVLETGRLNTEAFF
TGTGCCAGCAGCCAAGGTGTTTTGGAGACAGGGAGATTGAACACTGAAGCTTTCTTT
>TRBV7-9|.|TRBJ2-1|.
CASSLAGASYNEQFF
TGTGCCAGCAGCTTAGCGGGGGCTAGCTACAATGAGCAGTTCTTC
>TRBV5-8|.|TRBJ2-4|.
CASSFRRQGLQYF
TGTGCCAGCAGCTTTAGGCGTCAGGGGCTCCAGTACTTC
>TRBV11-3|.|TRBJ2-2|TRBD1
CASSLGGQGAAGELFF
TGTGCCAGCAGCTTAGGGGGACAGGGGGCTGCCGGGGAGCTGTTTTTT
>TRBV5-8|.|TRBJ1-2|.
CASSLGDTFYGYTF
TGTGCCAGCAGCTTAGGGGACACGTTCTATGGCTACACCTTC
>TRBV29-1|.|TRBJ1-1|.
CSVGGSSTEAFF
TGCAGCGTCGGGGGGTCGAGCACTGAAGCTTTCTTT
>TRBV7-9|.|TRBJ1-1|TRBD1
CASSFGTGVNTEAFF
TGTGCCAGCAGCTTCGGGACAGGAGTTAACACTGAAGCTTTCTTT
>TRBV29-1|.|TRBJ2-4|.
CSVEGPGNIQYF
TGCAGCGTTGAGGGGCCTGGAAACATTCAGTACTTC
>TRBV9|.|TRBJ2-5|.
CASSAYGETQYF
TGTGCCAGCAGCGCTTACGGGGAGACCCAGTACTTC
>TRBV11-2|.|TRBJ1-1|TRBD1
CASTDRVLRGTEAFF
TGTGCCAGCACGGACAGGGTTCTTAGGGGCACTGAAGCTTTCTTT
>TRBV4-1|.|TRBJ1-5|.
CASSQDGRNQPQHF
TGCGCCAGCAGCCAAGATGGGCGCAATCAGCCCCAGCATTTT
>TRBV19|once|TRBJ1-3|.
CASTSVGAGNTIYF
TGTGCCAGTACTTCAGTCGGAGCTGGAAACACCATATATTTT
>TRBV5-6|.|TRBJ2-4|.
CASSLIRQTKNIQYF
TGTGCCAGCAGCTTGATTAGACAGACCAAAAACATTCAGTACTTC
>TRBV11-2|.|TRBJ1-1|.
CASSLGHGLEAFF
TGTGCCAGCAGCTTAGGACACGGCCTGGAAGCTTTCTTT
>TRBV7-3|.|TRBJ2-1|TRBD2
CASSPGTSGRGNEQFF
TGTGCCAGCAGCCCCGGGACTAGCGGGAGAGGTAATGAGCAGTTCTTC
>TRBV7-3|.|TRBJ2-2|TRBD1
CASRDRPNTGELFF
TGTGCCAGCCGGGACAGGCCGAACACCGGGGAGCTGTTTTTT
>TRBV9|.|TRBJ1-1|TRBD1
CASSPLDRGFRTEAFF
TGTGCCAGCAGCCCGTTGGACAGGGGGTTTAGAACTGAAGCTTTCTTT
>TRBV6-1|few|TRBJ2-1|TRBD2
CASSAFTSASSYNEQFF
TGTGCCAGCAGTGCGTTCACTAGCGCTTCCTCCTACAATGAGCAGTTCTTC
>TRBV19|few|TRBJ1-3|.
CASSIPSSGNTIYF
TGTGCCAGTAGTATCCCTAGCTCTGGAAACACCATATATTTT
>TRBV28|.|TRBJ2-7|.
CASTGRDSYEQYF
TGTGCCAGCACGGGGCGGGATTCCTACGAGCAGTACTTC
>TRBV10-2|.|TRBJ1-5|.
CASSEWGTIGYSNQPQHF
TGCGCCAGCAGTGAGTGGGGGACTATTGGCTATAGCAATCAGCCCCAGCATTTT
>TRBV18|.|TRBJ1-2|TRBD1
CASSPVGQGDYGYTF
TGTGCCAGCTCACCGGTTGGGCAGGGGGACTATGGCTACACCTTC
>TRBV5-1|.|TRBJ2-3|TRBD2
CASSLASGGWTDTQYF
TGCGCCAGCAGCTTGGCTAGCGGGGGTTGGACAGATACGCAGTATTTT
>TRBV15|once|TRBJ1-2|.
CATSSLTTGGAGGYTF
TGTGCCACCAGCAGCCTCACCACGGGGGGGGCGGGAGGCTACACCTTC
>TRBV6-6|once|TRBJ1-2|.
CASSYGTGSRGYTF
TGTGCCAGCAGTTACGGTACAGGGTCTCGTGGCTACACCTTC
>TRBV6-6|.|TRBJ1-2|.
CASSSNYGYTF
TGTGCCAGCAGTTCAAACTATGGCTACACCTTC
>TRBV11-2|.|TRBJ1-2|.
CASSPGGGGYGYTF
TGTGCCAGCAGCCCCGGCGGAGGAGGCTATGGCTACACCTTC
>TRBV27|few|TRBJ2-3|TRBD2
CASSIRTSGSTDTQYF
TGTGCCAGCAGTATTCGGACTAGCGGGAGCACAGATACGCAGTATTTT